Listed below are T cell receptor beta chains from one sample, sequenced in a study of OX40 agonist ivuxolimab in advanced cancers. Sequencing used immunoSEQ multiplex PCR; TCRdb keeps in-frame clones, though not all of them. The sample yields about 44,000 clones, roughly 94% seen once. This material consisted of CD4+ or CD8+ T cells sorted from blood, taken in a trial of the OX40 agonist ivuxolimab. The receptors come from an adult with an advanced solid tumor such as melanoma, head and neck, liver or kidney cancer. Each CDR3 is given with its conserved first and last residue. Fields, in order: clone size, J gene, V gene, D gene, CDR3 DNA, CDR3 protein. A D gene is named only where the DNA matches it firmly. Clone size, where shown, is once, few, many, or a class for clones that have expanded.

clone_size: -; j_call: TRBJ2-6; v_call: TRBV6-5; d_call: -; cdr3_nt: TGTGCCAGCAGTTACGGGACAACTGGGGCCAACGTCCTGACTTTC; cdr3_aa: CASSYGTTGANVLTF
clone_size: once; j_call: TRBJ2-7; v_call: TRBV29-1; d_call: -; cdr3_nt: TGCAGCGTTGTGGGACTGGTCTCCTACGAGCAGTACTTC; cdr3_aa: CSVVGLVSYEQYF
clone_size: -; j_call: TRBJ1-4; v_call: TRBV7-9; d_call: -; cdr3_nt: TGTGCCAGCAGCCCCGTCATACCTTCCCCAGAGCATGAAAAACTGTTTTTT; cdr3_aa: CASSPVIPSPEHEKLFF
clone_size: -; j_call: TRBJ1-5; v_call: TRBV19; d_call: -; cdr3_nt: TGTGCCAGTAGTATCGAGGAGTTTCACAATCAGCCCCAGCATTTT; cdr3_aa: CASSIEEFHNQPQHF
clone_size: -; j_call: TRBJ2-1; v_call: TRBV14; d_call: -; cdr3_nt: TGTGCCAGCAGCCAAACCGGGGAGCAGTTCTTC; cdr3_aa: CASSQTGEQFF
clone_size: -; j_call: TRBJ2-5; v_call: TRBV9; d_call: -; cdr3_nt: TGTGCCAGCAGCCCGGGTTGGATACAAGAGACCCAGTACTTC; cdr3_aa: CASSPGWIQETQYF
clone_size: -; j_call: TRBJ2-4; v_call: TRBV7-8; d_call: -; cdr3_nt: TGTGCCAGCAGCTTATCCGGATCGGGGGCCAAAAACATTCAGTACTTC; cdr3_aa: CASSLSGSGAKNIQYF
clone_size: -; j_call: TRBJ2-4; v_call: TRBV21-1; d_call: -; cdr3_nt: TGTGCCAGCAGCAAAGATTTGCGACAGATGGTTCGGGAAGAGAATCGGAACATTCAGTACTTC; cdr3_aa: CASSKDLRQMVREENRNIQYF
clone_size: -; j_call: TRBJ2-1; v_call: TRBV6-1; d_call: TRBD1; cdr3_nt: TGTGCCAGCAGTCCAACAGGGGGGAGTGAGCAGTTCTTC; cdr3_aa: CASSPTGGSEQFF
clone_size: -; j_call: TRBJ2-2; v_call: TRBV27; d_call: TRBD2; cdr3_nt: TGTGCCAGCAGCCCCTGGACCGGGACTAGCGGCTTTACCGGGGAGCTGTTTTTT; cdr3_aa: CASSPWTGTSGFTGELFF
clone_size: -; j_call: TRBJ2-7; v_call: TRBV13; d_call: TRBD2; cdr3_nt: TGTGCCAGCACCGTAGCGGGAGGGCCTCAGGAGCAGTACTTC; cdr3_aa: CASTVAGGPQEQYF
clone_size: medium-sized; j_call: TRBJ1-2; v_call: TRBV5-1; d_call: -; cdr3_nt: TGCGCCAGCAGCTTGGATGATTCGGGGGGCGCTTGGTATGGCTACACCTTC; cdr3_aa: CASSLDDSGGAWYGYTF
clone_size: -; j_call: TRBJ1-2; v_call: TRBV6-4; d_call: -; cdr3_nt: TGTGCCAGCAGTGACCCGCGGCGGGGGGCGAGTGGCTACACCTTC; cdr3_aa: CASSDPRRGASGYTF
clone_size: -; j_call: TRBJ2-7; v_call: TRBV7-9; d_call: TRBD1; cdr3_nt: TGTGCCAGCAGCCCCCCCGGGACAGGGTACTTTGGGCAGTACTTC; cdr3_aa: CASSPPGTGYFGQYF